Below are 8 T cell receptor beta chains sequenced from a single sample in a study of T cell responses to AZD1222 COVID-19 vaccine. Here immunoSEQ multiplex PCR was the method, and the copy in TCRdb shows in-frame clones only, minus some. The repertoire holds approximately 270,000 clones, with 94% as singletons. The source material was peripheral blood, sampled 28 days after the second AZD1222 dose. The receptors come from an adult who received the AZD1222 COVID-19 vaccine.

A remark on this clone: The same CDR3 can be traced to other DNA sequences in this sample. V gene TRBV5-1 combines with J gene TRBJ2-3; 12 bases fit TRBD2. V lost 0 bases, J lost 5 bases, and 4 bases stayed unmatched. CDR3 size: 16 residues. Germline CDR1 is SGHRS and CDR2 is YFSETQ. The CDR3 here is CASSLVLAGGRDTQYF. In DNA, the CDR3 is TGCGCCAGCAGCTTGGTGCTAGCGGGGGGGCGAGATACGCAGTATTTT.

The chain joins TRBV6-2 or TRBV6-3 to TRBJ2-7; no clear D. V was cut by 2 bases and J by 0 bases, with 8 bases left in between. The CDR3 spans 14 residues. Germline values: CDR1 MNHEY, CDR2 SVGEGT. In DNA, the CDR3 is TGTGCCAGCAGTTACGGGCTGTTCTCCTACGAGCAGTACTTC. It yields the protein CASSYGLFSYEQYF.

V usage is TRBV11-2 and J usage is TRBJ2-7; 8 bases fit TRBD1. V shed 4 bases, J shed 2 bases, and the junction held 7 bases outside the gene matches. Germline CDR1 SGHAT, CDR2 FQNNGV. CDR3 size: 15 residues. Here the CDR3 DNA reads TGTGCCAGCAGCTCCCCGGGGACAGGTACCTACGAGCAGTACTTC. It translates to CASSSPGTGTYEQYF.

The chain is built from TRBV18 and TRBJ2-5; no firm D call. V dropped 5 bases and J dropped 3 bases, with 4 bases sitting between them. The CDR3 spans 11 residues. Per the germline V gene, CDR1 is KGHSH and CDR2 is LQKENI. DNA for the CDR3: TGTGCCAGCTCATCGGAAGAGACCCAGTACTTC. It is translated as CASSSEETQYF. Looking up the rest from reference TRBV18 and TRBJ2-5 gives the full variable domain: NAGVMQNPRHLVRRRGQEARLRCSPMKGHSHVYWYRQLPEEGLKFMVYLQKENIIDESGMPKERFSAEFPKEGPSILRIQQVVRGDSAAYFCASSSEETQYFGPGTRLLVL.

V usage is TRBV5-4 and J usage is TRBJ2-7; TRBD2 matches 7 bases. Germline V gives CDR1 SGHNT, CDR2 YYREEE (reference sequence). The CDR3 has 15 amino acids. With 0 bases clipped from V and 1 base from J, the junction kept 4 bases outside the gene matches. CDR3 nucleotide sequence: TGTGCCAGCAGCTTGGGGGAGGGCCGGTCCTACGAGCAGTACTTC. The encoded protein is CASSLGEGRSYEQYF.

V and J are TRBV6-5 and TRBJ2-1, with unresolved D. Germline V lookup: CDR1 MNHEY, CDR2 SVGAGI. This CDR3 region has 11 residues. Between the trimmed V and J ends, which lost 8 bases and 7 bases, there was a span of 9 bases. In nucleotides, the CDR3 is TGTGCCAGCGGAGATCGGAATGAGCAGTTCTTC. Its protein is CASGDRNEQFF.

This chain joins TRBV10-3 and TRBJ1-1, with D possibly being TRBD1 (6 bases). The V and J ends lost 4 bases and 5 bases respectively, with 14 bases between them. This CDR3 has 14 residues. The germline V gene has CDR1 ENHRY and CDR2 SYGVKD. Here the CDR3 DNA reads TGTGCCATCAGTGCAGGGGCGGGGGGGACTGAAGCTTTCTTT. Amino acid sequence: CAISAGAGGTEAFF.

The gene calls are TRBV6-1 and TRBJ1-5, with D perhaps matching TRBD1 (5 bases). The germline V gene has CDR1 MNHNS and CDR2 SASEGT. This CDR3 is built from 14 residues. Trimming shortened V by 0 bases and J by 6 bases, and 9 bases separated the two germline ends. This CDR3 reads CASSEAGGTQPQHF. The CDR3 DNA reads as TGTGCCAGCAGTGAAGCGGGGGGAACTCAGCCCCAGCATTTT.